Each of the 29 T cell receptor beta chains below was sequenced from the same sample in a study of T cell responses to AZD1222 COVID-19 vaccine. Here immunoSEQ multiplex PCR was the method, and the copy in TCRdb shows in-frame clones only, minus some. The sample lists over 120,000 clones; approximately 90% were seen once. The specimen was peripheral blood, collected on day 0 of AZD1222 vaccination. These TCRs come from an adult in good health.

The genes are TRBV28 and TRBJ2-7, with 7 bases lining up with TRBD1. The germline gives CDR1 MDHEN, CDR2 SYDVKM. The CDR3 contains 14 residues. With V trimmed by 6 bases and J by 5 bases, 10 bases remained unmatched. DNA of the CDR3: TGTGCCAGCAGCTATGGACAGGTTCGAAACGAGCAGTACTTC. Translation: CASSYGQVRNEQYF.

The chain recombines TRBV30 with TRBJ2-1; the D gene is possibly TRBD2 (6 bases). The CDR3 has 12 amino acids. Germline V gives CDR1 GTSNPN, CDR2 SVGIG (reference sequence). V lost 5 bases, J lost 7 bases, and 12 bases lay in between. The CDR3 nucleotides read TGTGCCTGGGGGGGACGGGGGAATGAGCAGTTCTTC. Its translation: CAWGGRGNEQFF.

The V gene is TRBV12-3 or TRBV12-4, the J gene TRBJ1-5, with D tentatively TRBD1 (6 bases). This CDR3 comprises 13 residues. V gave up 4 bases and J gave up 6 bases, with 10 bases separating them. The CDR3 loop is CASSSLQGQPQHF. The CDR3 nucleotides read TGTGCCAGCAGTTCGCTACAGGGTCAGCCCCAGCATTTT.

The chain has TRBV27 and TRBJ2-1, with TRBD2 matching 10 bases. The CDR3 extends over 13 amino acids. CDR1 and CDR2 from the germline V gene are MNHEY and SMNVEV (reference sequence). Unmatched junction bases numbered 7, after V lost 7 bases and J lost 10 bases. CDR3 nucleotide sequence: TGTGCCAGCAACCTAGCGGGGGACGGGGAGCAGTTCTTC. It is translated as CASNLAGDGEQFF.

V and J are TRBV13 and TRBJ1-6; D is uncertain. Trimming took 1 base from V and 4 from J, leaving 8 bases between them. Germline V lookup: CDR1 PRHDT, CDR2 FYEKMQ (reference sequence). This CDR3 has 15 amino acids. This CDR3 is CASSLVGQYNSPLHF. CDR3 coding DNA: TGTGCCAGCAGCTTAGTTGGGCAGTATAATTCACCCCTCCACTTT.

This chain uses TRBV29-1 with TRBJ2-1, with D perhaps TRBD2 (6 bases). Germline loops: CDR1 SQVTM, CDR2 ANQGSEA. V lost 8 bases and J lost 2, with 13 bases in between. The length of the CDR3 is 13 residues. The CDR3 is CSSLGGTYNEQFF. The CDR3 nucleotides are TGCAGCTCCCTTGGGGGGACCTACAATGAGCAGTTCTTC.

This rearrangement joins TRBV7-9 to TRBJ2-5, with D possibly being TRBD2 (6 bases). The V and J ends lost 2 bases and 3 bases respectively, with 7 bases between them. The CDR3 loop spans 13 amino acids. Looked up from germline, CDR1 is SEHNR and CDR2 is FQNEAQ (reference sequence). The CDR3 DNA sequence: TGTGCCAGCAGCTTATCGGGGGAAGAGACCCAGTACTTC. Translated, it gives CASSLSGEETQYF.

This chain joins TRBV27 and TRBJ2-7; 9 positions agree with TRBD1. CDR1 and CDR2 (germline): MNHEY, SMNVEV (reference sequence). There are 16 residues in the CDR3. J gave up 6 bases and V 2 bases, and 11 bases lay outside the gene matches. This CDR3 is CASSLRSTGGDREQYF. DNA of the CDR3: TGTGCCAGCAGTTTAAGATCGACAGGGGGGGACCGCGAGCAGTACTTC.

The CDR3 region is CASSPTGGVSYEQYF. The DNA for the CDR3 is TGTGCCAGCAGTCCGACAGGGGGCGTATCCTACGAGCAGTACTTC. This chain uses TRBV25-1 with TRBJ2-7, with 10 bases fitting TRBD1. CDR3 size: 15 residues. Germline V gene sequence: CDR1 MGHDK, CDR2 SYGVNS. V shed 5 bases, J shed 1 base, and the junction held 5 bases outside the gene matches.

The chain recombines TRBV6-5 with TRBJ1-6; D unresolved. Trimming removed 6 bases from V and 6 bases from J, with 9 bases in between. This CDR3 has 13 amino acids. Germline CDR1 is MNHEY and CDR2 is SVGAGI. The CDR3 region has the DNA TGTGCCAGCAGACCCCAGCGTAATTCACCCCTCCACTTT. Translated, it gives CASRPQRNSPLHF.

The chain joins TRBV3-1 (or the pseudogene TRBV3-2) to TRBJ2-7; 8 bases map to TRBD1. The germline gives CDR1 LGHDT, CDR2 YNNKEL (reference sequence). The V segment lost 4 bases and the J segment 6 bases; nucleotides outside the gene matches: 5. The CDR3 is 13 amino acids. The CDR3 loop reads CASSLRGLGEQYF. The CDR3 bases are TGTGCCAGCAGCCTCAGGGGGCTTGGCGAGCAGTACTTC.

The genes are TRBV15 and TRBJ1-6; 8 bases match TRBD1. CDR1 LNHNV and CDR2 YYDKDF come from the germline V gene (reference sequence). Germline trimming cut 8 bases from V and 9 bases from J; bases unmatched to any gene: 6. The CDR3 has 13 amino acids. Here the CDR3 DNA reads TGTGCCACCGAGGGACAGGTCGGTTCACCCCTCCACTTT. Amino acids: CATEGQVGSPLHF.

This clone is a singleton in its sample. The V and J genes are TRBV24-1 and TRBJ2-7; D might be TRBD2 (5 bases). The V and J ends lost 7 bases and 2 bases respectively, with 14 bases between them. The CDR3 extends over 14 amino acids. Germline V lookup: CDR1 KGHDR, CDR2 SFDVKD. The CDR3 sequence is CATSPSRVPYEQYF. Here the CDR3 DNA reads TGTGCCACCAGCCCTTCGAGGGTACCCTACGAGCAGTACTTC.

The chain employs TRBV4-1 and TRBJ1-1, with 9 bases fitting TRBD1. The CDR3 runs 16 residues. Germline V gives CDR1 MGHRA, CDR2 YSYEKL. The V segment lost 6 bases and the J segment 1 base; nucleotides outside the gene matches: 9. This CDR3 is CASSPRDRDQNTEAFF. The CDR3 bases are TGCGCCAGCAGTCCGCGGGACAGGGATCAGAACACTGAAGCTTTCTTT.

The chain uses TRBV5-8 and TRBJ2-5; D perhaps matches TRBD2 (7 bases). From germline, CDR1 is SGHTS and CDR2 YDEGEE. CDR3 length equals 15 residues. Trimming took off 4 bases at V and 5 bases at J, with 18 bases between the two ends. CDR3 sequence reads: CASSPPTGGRETQYF. The DNA of the CDR3 is TGTGCCAGCAGCCCACCTACGGGGGGCAGGGAGACCCAGTACTTC.

The chain is built from TRBV3-1 (or the pseudogene TRBV3-2) and TRBJ2-7; D gene uncertain. V was pared by 1 base and J by 3 bases, with 10 bases between. Per germline, CDR1 LGHDT and CDR2 YNNKEL (reference sequence). There are 14 residues in the CDR3. Here the CDR3 DNA reads TGTGCCAGCAGCCAAGCGGGTCGTTTCTACGAGCAGTACTTC. This translates into CASSQAGRFYEQYF.

The chain links TRBV3-1 (or the pseudogene TRBV3-2) to TRBJ1-4; 7 bases map to TRBD1. The CDR3 contains 16 residues. V was pared by 5 bases and J by 2 bases, with 8 bases of the junction left unmatched. CDR1 LGHDT and CDR2 YNNKEL come from the germline V gene (reference sequence). The DNA for the CDR3 is TGTGCCAGCAGCGACAGGGAAGTGCGTACTAATGAAAAACTGTTTTTT. Protein: CASSDREVRTNEKLFF.

The chain links TRBV25-1 to TRBJ2-5; TRBD2 aligns across 8 bases. Losses at the gene ends were 5 bases for V and 0 bases for J; bases not matched to a gene: 11. Germline V gene data show CDR1 as MGHDK and CDR2 as SYGVNS. The CDR3 length is 17 residues. The CDR3 sequence: CASSPPSPGGYQETQYF. CDR3 sequence (DNA): TGTGCCAGCAGTCCTCCCAGTCCGGGGGGGTACCAAGAGACCCAGTACTTC.

This chain connects TRBV4-2 to TRBJ2-7; 7 bases line up with TRBD2. Germline V gene lookup returns CDR1 LGHNA and CDR2 YNFKEQ. The V and J ends lost 3 bases and 4 bases, in that order; junction bases with no gene match: 6. The CDR3 totals 14 residues. The CDR3 DNA follows: TGTGCCAGCAGCCAGGGAGGGACCTTGTACGAGCAGTACTTC. Translating gives CASSQGGTLYEQYF.

The chain recombines TRBV5-1 with TRBJ1-6; perhaps TRBD1 as D (5 bases). The CDR3 length is 15 residues. V was cut by 1 base and J by 7 bases, with 12 bases left in between. Per the germline V gene, CDR1 is SGHRS and CDR2 is YFSETQ. The CDR3 spells CASSLSRGINSPLHF. The CDR3 DNA reads as TGCGCCAGCAGCTTGAGTAGGGGCATAAATTCACCCCTCCACTTT.

The V gene is TRBV6-5, the J gene TRBJ2-5; no clear D gene. Germline CDR1 MNHEY, CDR2 SVGAGI. The CDR3 has 13 residues. The V end was cut by 2 bases, the J end by 5 bases, with 9 bases between. The CDR3 DNA sequence: TGTGCCAGCAGTTACACTGTGGGGGAGACCCAGTACTTC. Protein product: CASSYTVGETQYF.

This CDR3 is CASSSGTRSNQPQHF. In nucleotides, the CDR3 is TGTGCCAGCAGCTCAGGGACAAGGAGCAATCAGCCCCAGCATTTT. The chain recombines TRBV7-9 with TRBJ1-5; D perhaps matches TRBD1 (6 bases). Trimming took off 4 bases at V and 1 base at J, with 11 bases between the two ends. This CDR3 contains 15 residues. Germline V CDR1 and CDR2: SEHNR, FQNEAQ (reference sequence).

This clone was recorded only once. V usage is TRBV15 and J usage is TRBJ1-5; TRBD1 matches 7 bases. The CDR3 spans 15 residues. V shed 4 bases, J shed 7 bases, and the junction held 10 bases outside the gene matches. Germline lookup yields CDR1 LNHNV and CDR2 YYDKDF (reference sequence). DNA for the CDR3: TGTGCCACCAGCAAGAGTCCAAGACAGGGCCAGCCCCAGCATTTT. As protein: CATSKSPRQGQPQHF.

J is TRBJ1-6 and V is TRBV6-5; D is unclear. V was trimmed by 0 bases and J by 9 bases, leaving 12 bases between them. Germline V gene lookup returns CDR1 MNHEY and CDR2 SVGAGI. The CDR3 runs 15 residues. The CDR3 here is CASSYSTGVGSPLHF. CDR3 nucleotides: TGTGCCAGCAGTTACTCGACGGGTGTGGGTTCACCCCTCCACTTT.

This rearrangement joins TRBV19 to TRBJ1-3; no reliable D call. There are 15 residues in the CDR3. V was trimmed by 6 bases and J by 0 bases, leaving 12 bases between them. In germline, CDR1 is LNHDA, CDR2 SQIVND (reference sequence). Here the CDR3 DNA reads TGTGCCAGTAGGGAGTTGGGCGTCTCTGGAAACACCATATATTTT. It encodes CASRELGVSGNTIYF.

The chain couples TRBV6-5 to TRBJ1-5; TRBD1 agrees at 9 bases. The CDR3 is made up of 16 amino acids. CDR1 MNHEY and CDR2 SVGAGI come from the germline V gene. The V and J ends lost 2 bases and 9 bases, in that order; junction bases with no gene match: 11. The CDR3 sequence is CASSYRGTGTMWPQHF. The CDR3 DNA reads TGTGCCAGCAGTTACAGGGGGACAGGGACGATGTGGCCCCAGCATTTT.

V usage is TRBV7-9 and J usage is TRBJ2-7; TRBD1 agrees at 7 bases. CDR1 is SEHNR and CDR2 is FQNEAQ in the germline V gene (reference sequence). The CDR3 extends over 15 amino acids. J gave up 2 bases and V 4 bases, and 8 bases lay outside the gene matches. The CDR3 region is CASSSRQGTAYEQYF. For the CDR3, the DNA is TGTGCCAGCAGCTCGCGACAGGGAACAGCCTACGAGCAGTACTTC. Filled out from reference TRBV7-9 and TRBJ2-7, the complete variable domain reads DTGVSQNPRHKITKRGQNVTFRCDPISEHNRLYWYRQTLGQGPEFLTYFQNEAQLEKSRLLSDRFSAERPKGSFSTLEIQRTEQGDSAMYLCASSSRQGTAYEQYFGPGTRLTVT.

The J gene is TRBJ2-1, the V gene TRBV7-3; D might be TRBD1 (6 bases). CDR3 size: 12 residues. Germline CDR1 and CDR2: SGHTA and FQGTGA. V was clipped by 5 bases and J by 7 bases, with 9 bases between them. CDR3 region: CASSRTANEQFF. CDR3 in DNA: TGTGCCAGCAGCCGGACAGCAAATGAGCAGTTCTTC.

The chain combines TRBV28 with TRBJ1-2; 9 bases are shared with TRBD1. The CDR3 runs to 15 residues. Germline V gene lookup returns CDR1 MDHEN and CDR2 SYDVKM. Losses at the gene ends were 6 bases for V and 5 bases for J; bases not matched to a gene: 10. The CDR3 DNA follows: TGTGCCAGCAGCCCAACGACCGGGACAGGGTATGGCTACACCTTC. It yields the protein CASSPTTGTGYGYTF.